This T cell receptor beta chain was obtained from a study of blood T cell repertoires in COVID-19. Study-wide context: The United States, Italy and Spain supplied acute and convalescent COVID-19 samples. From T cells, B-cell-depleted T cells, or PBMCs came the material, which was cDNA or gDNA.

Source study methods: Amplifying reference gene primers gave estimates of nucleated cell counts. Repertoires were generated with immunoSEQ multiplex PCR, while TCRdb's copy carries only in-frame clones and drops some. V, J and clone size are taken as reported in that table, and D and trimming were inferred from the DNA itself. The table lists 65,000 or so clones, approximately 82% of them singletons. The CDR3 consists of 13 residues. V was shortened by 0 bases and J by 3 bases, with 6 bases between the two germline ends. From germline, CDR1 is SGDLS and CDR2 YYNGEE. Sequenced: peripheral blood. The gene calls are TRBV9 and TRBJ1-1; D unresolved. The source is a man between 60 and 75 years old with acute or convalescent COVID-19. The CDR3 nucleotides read TGTGCCAGCAGCGTAGGTAGCTACACTGAAGCTTTCTTT. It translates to CASSVGSYTEAFF.